The 23 T cell receptor beta chains reported below all come from one sample, sequenced in a study of T cell clonality in common variable immunodeficiency. Here immunoSEQ multiplex PCR was the method, and the copy in TCRdb shows in-frame clones only, minus some. This sample has about 33,000 clones, each found more than once. The sequencing sample was made of peripheral blood mononuclear cells. The receptors were gathered from a person aged 18 to 75 in good health.

Only a few counts were recorded for this clone. The CDR3 extends 3 residues past the end of the read, so its final part is completed from the germline J gene. The rearrangement joins TRBV7-3 to TRBJ2-5; D is uncertain. The CDR3 is 13 residues long. Germline V gene data show CDR1 as SGHTA and CDR2 as FQGTGA. CDR3 residues: CASSPGSTDTQYF. The part of the CDR3 DNA that was read is TGTGCCAGCAGCCCCGGCAGCACAGATACC.

This clone has a count of ten or more. At one end the junction does not follow the germline gene, possibly because of a read error. The read ends 3 residues early relative to the CDR3; the germline J gene fills the gap. The chain links TRBV7-7 to TRBJ2-2; 11 positions match TRBD2. The CDR3 covers 16 residues. Germline V gives CDR1 SSHAT, CDR2 FNYEAQ (reference sequence). CDR3 in amino acids: CASSSSSGRYTGELFF. The DNA read from the CDR3 is TGTGCTAGCAGCTCGTCTAGCGGGAGGTACACCGGGGAG.

This clone was seen ten or more times. The DNA ends 3 residues before the CDR3 does, and the rest of the CDR3 is filled in from the germline J gene. The chain recombines TRBV20-1 with TRBJ2-3; 7 bases match TRBD1. Losses at the gene ends were 7 bases for V and 0 bases for J; bases not matched to a gene: 13. Germline CDR1 DFQATT, CDR2 SNEGSKA (reference sequence). The CDR3 loop spans 16 amino acids. CDR3: CSVPPETGISTDTQYF. CDR3 DNA (partial): TGCAGTGTCCCCCCGGAGACAGGGATTAGCACAGATACG.

Note on this clone: The read terminates 3 residues ahead of where the CDR3 ends, so the germline J gene completes it. The chain carries TRBV7-9 and TRBJ1-5; TRBD1 is a possible D gene (6 bases). Trimming took 4 bases from V and 6 from J, leaving 16 bases between them. The CDR3 is made up of 15 amino acids. Per the germline V gene, CDR1 is SEHNR and CDR2 is FQNEAQ (reference sequence). CDR3 bases read: TGTGCCAGCAGCTCCCTCGAGAAGGGGGTTCAGCCC. Its translation: CASSSLEKGVQP. The full CDR3 protein reads CASSSLEKGVQPQHF.

This clone was counted ten times or more. The observed sequence ends 3 residues before the CDR3 terminus, with the missing tail filled in from the germline J gene. The chain has TRBV20-1 and TRBJ1-2, with 8 bases aligning to TRBD1. J gave up 3 bases and V 3 bases, and 3 bases lay outside the gene matches. The CDR3 runs to 13 residues. In germline, CDR1 is DFQATT, CDR2 SNEGSKA (reference sequence). Partial CDR3 DNA: TGCAGTGCTAGCAGGGGGCGGGACTATGGC. This sequence encodes CSASRGRDYG. The whole CDR3 sequence reads CSASRGRDYGYTF.

This clone came up many times. The read comes to an end 3 residues before the CDR3 does, leaving the germline J gene to fill in the end. The genes are TRBV19 and TRBJ2-7; 16 positions agree with TRBD2. The V and J ends lost 7 bases and 4 bases, in that order; junction bases with no gene match: 10. The CDR3 is made up of 17 amino acids. CDR1 is LNHDA, CDR2 SQIVND, per germline (reference sequence). The CDR3 DNA, read in part, is TGTGCCAGTACTCCGGGACTAGCGGGAGGGGGAATTTACGAG. Amino acid sequence: CASTPGLAGGGIYE. The complete CDR3 protein is CASTPGLAGGGIYEQYF.

There are many counts of this clone. Read sequence stops 3 residues before the CDR3 end, and the germline J gene provides the missing end. This sequence joins TRBV6-2 or TRBV6-3 and TRBJ2-1, with TRBD2 matching 12 bases. V shed 6 bases, J shed 9 bases, and the junction held 9 bases outside the gene matches. Germline CDR1 is MNHEY and CDR2 is SVGEGT. The CDR3 runs 15 residues. CDR3 bases read: TGTGCCAGCAGCCTCCAGACTAGCGGGAGTGGTGAG. Translated: CASSLQTSGSGE. The CDR3 in full is CASSLQTSGSGEQFF.

This clone was seen repeatedly, ten times or more. Read sequence stops 3 residues before the CDR3 end, and the germline J gene provides the missing end. The rearrangement links TRBV10-2 to TRBJ2-3, with D perhaps TRBD2 (6 bases). Trimming stripped 6 bases from V and 2 bases from J, with 18 bases between. There are 16 residues in the CDR3. Germline values: CDR1 WSHSY, CDR2 SAAADI. The CDR3 sequence is CASRTMEGKDTDTQYF. The part of the CDR3 DNA that was read is TGCGCCAGCAGGACGATGGAGGGGAAAGACACAGATACG.

This clone was recorded many times. The read ends 3 residues before the CDR3 terminus; that terminus is restored from the germline J gene. The chain links TRBV4-1 to TRBJ2-2, with 8 bases aligning to TRBD2. With 5 bases clipped from V and 2 bases from J, the junction kept 10 bases outside the gene matches. Germline V lookup: CDR1 MGHRA, CDR2 YSYEKL. The CDR3 has 17 amino acids. The CDR3 loop is CASSSSLAGLNTGELFF. The part of the CDR3 DNA that was read is TGCGCCAGCAGCTCAAGCTTAGCGGGGCTAAACACCGGGGAG.

There are many counts of this clone. From the germline J gene comes the end of the CDR3, since the read stops 3 residues before it. V and J are TRBV18 and TRBJ2-7; D might be TRBD1 (6 bases). V dropped 4 bases and J dropped 1 base, with 14 bases sitting between them. Germline CDR1 is KGHSH and CDR2 is LQKENI. The CDR3 is 15 amino acids. The CDR3 sequence: CASSQSGQSSYEQYF. The sequenced part of the CDR3 DNA is TGTGCCAGCTCACAGTCAGGACAGAGTTCCTACGAG.

This clone was seen many times. The CDR3 end falls 3 residues outside the read, so it is completed with the germline J gene. V is TRBV2 and J is TRBJ2-3, with D possibly matching TRBD2 (6 bases). The CDR3 spans 15 residues. V was shortened by 6 bases and J by 2 bases, with 15 bases between the two germline ends. Germline values: CDR1 SNHLY, CDR2 FYNNEI. The CDR3 bases that were read are TGTGCCAGCAGGGAGGGCACCGAAATCACAGATACG. It codes for CASREGTEITDT. The whole CDR3 region reads CASREGTEITDTQYF.

This clone was counted at least ten times. The read ends 3 residues before the CDR3 terminus; that terminus is restored from the germline J gene. The chain joins TRBV5-1 to TRBJ2-5, with TRBD2 as a possible D gene (5 bases). V was clipped by 4 bases and J by 3 bases, with 10 bases between them. Germline CDR1 SGHRS, CDR2 YFSETQ. CDR3 length equals 13 residues. CDR3 DNA (partial): TGCGCCAGCAGCCTAGGGCGGGAAGAGACC. Translated, it gives CASSLGREET. The full CDR3 protein is CASSLGREETQYF.

As to this clone: The observed sequence ends 3 residues before the CDR3 terminus, with the missing tail filled in from the germline J gene. This chain uses TRBV11-3 with TRBJ2-7; D ambiguous. Per germline, CDR1 SGHNT and CDR2 YENEEA. V was cut by 0 bases and J by 0 bases, with 9 bases left in between. The length of the CDR3 is 15 residues. CDR3 region: CASSLDSDNSYEQYF. The sequenced CDR3 bases are TGTGCCAGCAGCTTAGATTCCGACAACTCCTACGAG.

This clone was counted ten times or more. The read terminates 3 residues before the CDR3 end, so the remaining end is supplied by the germline J gene. V usage is TRBV6-4 and J usage is TRBJ2-1, with TRBD1 matching 7 bases. The CDR3 runs 14 residues. Losses at the gene ends were 2 bases for V and 5 bases for J; bases not matched to a gene: 3. Germline CDR1 reads MRHNA; CDR2 reads SNTAGT. The part of the CDR3 DNA that was read is TGTGCCAGCAGTGACGGCAGGGGGAACAATGAG. This sequence encodes CASSDGRGNNE. The entire CDR3 is CASSDGRGNNEQFF.

This clone was detected only a few times. The CDR3 goes on 3 residues after the read ends, and that part is filled in from the germline J gene. The gene calls are TRBV30 and TRBJ2-2; D perhaps matches TRBD2 (5 bases). The CDR3 spans 13 residues. Looked up from germline, CDR1 is GTSNPN and CDR2 is SVGIG (reference sequence). The CDR3 region is CAWSVRAGSPLFF. The CDR3 DNA, read in part, is TGTGCCTGGAGTGTACGGGCGGGTTCACCG. The variable domain in full, completed from reference TRBV30 and TRBJ2-2, reads SQTIHQWPATLVQPVGSPLSLECTVEGTSNPNLYWYRQAAGRGLQLLFYSVGIGQISSEVPQNLSASRPQDRQFILSSKKLLLSDSGFYLCAWSVRAGSPLFFGEGSRLTVL.

Many counts were recorded for this clone. The sequenced fragment ends 3 residues before the CDR3 boundary, so the rest is inferred from the germline J gene. This chain uses TRBV20-1 with TRBJ1-1; D may be TRBD1 (6 bases). CDR1 is DFQATT and CDR2 is SNEGSKA in the germline V gene (reference sequence). Trimming pared 6 bases from V and 5 bases from J, leaving 16 bases between. The CDR3 totals 13 residues. The CDR3 sequence is CSAGTTIRTEAFF. The part of the CDR3 DNA that was read is TGCAGTGCCGGGACAACCATTAGGACTGAA.

This clone was recorded many times. Read data end 3 residues before the CDR3 end; the end is taken from the germline J gene. The chain combines TRBV7-9 with TRBJ2-3; no definite D call. The V gene's germline CDR1 is SEHNR and CDR2 FQNEAQ (reference sequence). CDR3 length equals 11 residues. Trimming left V 7 bases short and J 8 bases short, with 10 bases between. The CDR3 protein is CASTFSLTQYF. The sequenced part of the CDR3 DNA is TGTGCCAGCACCTTTTCACTTACG.

This clone was observed many times. The sequenced fragment ends 3 residues before the CDR3 boundary, so the rest is inferred from the germline J gene. J is TRBJ1-1 and V is TRBV18, with a weak D call TRBD1 (5 bases). Trimming stripped 2 bases from V and 0 bases from J, with 13 bases between. CDR1 KGHSH and CDR2 LQKENI come from the germline V gene. The CDR3 spans 16 residues. The CDR3 reads CASSPGQGGMNTEAFF. Incomplete CDR3 DNA: TGTGCCAGCTCACCAGGCCAGGGTGGGATGAACACTGAA.

Many counts were recorded for this clone. The read gets to within 3 residues of the CDR3 end, and the germline J gene fills in the rest. The chain uses TRBV7-6 and TRBJ1-1, with a weak D call TRBD1 (5 bases). Trimming removed 2 bases at V and 2 bases at J, with 12 bases between. This CDR3 is 15 amino acids long. Germline V gives CDR1 SGHVS, CDR2 FNYEAQ. CDR3 loop: CASSLTAGGNTEAFF. Partial CDR3 DNA: TGTGCCAGCAGCTTAACCGCCGGGGGAAACACTGAA. The entire variable domain, with the rest obtained from reference TRBV7-6 and TRBJ1-1, is as follows: GAGVSQSPRYKVTKRGQDVALRCDPISGHVSLYWYRQALGQGPEFLTYFNYEAQQDKSGLPNDRFSAERPEGSISTLTIQRTEQRDSAMYRCASSLTAGGNTEAFFGQGTRLTVV.

This clone has at least ten counts. The read comes to an end 3 residues before the CDR3 does, leaving the germline J gene to fill in the end. The chain is built from TRBV30 and TRBJ1-1, with no clear D. CDR1 and CDR2 (germline): GTSNPN, SVGIG (reference sequence). This CDR3 is built from 13 residues. Trimming shortened V by 0 bases and J by 1 base, and 6 bases separated the two germline ends. The part of the CDR3 DNA that was read is TGTGCCTGGAGTGTACAAAGGAACACTGAA. This encodes CAWSVQRNTE. The entire CDR3 protein is CAWSVQRNTEAFF.

There are many counts of this clone. The CDR3 end is not reached by the read, which stops 3 residues before it; the germline J gene fills it in. The chain combines TRBV24-1 with TRBJ2-3; D possibly corresponds to TRBD1 (5 bases). The CDR3 covers 14 residues. V gave up 4 bases and J gave up 2 bases, with 9 bases separating them. From germline, CDR1 is KGHDR and CDR2 SFDVKD. The DNA read from the CDR3 is TGTGCCACCAGTGAAGGGGTACTCACAGATACG. This encodes CATSEGVLTDT. In full, the CDR3 is CATSEGVLTDTQYF.

This clone has ten or more counts. The CDR3 end is not reached by the read, which stops 3 residues before it; the germline J gene fills it in. The chain carries TRBV6-1 and TRBJ1-6; no reliable D call. Germline CDR1 MNHNS, CDR2 SASEGT. This CDR3 has 13 residues. Trimming removed 2 bases from V and 6 bases from J, with 5 bases in between. CDR3 residues: CASSETGNSPLHF. CDR3 DNA (partial): TGTGCCAGCAGTGAAACGGGTAATTCACCC.

This clone has at least ten counts. The CDR3 is cut off 3 residues early in the read; its end comes from the germline J gene. The chain recombines TRBV20-1 with TRBJ2-3; TRBD2 agrees at 10 bases. The CDR3 is 16 amino acids. The germline CDR1 and CDR2 sequences are DFQATT and SNEGSKA (reference sequence). The V segment lost 3 bases and the J segment 3 bases; nucleotides outside the gene matches: 9. The CDR3 bases that were read are TGCAGTGCTAGTGTTACTAGCGGGAAGGGGACAGATACG. Encoded protein: CSASVTSGKGTDT. The whole CDR3 protein is CSASVTSGKGTDTQYF.